Detailed here is one T cell receptor beta chain. It lacks a known antigen. Base qualities are not at hand, and no much larger clone is one base apart. The record originates from a study of T cell changes during pregnancy in multiple sclerosis (dated by TCRdb to the late 2010s). Background for the entire study: The study looked at changes in the T cell repertoire across pregnancy in women with multiple sclerosis.

The library was generated by the immunoSEQ multiplex PCR assay. Entries here come from immuneACCESS through TCRdb and include only in-frame sequences with V and J called. Some clones fail to appear in such tables; in the studies checked, an unresolved V gene covers under half of the shortfall, and the cause of the remainder is unknown. In all, the sample holds tens of thousands of clones, and around 94% of those were seen once. Roughly 2.4% of the sample is in the top ten clones. According to the germline V gene (reference sequence), CDR1 reads SEHNR and CDR2 reads FQNEAQ. Relative to germline, V is missing 5 bases and J is missing 3 bases, with 13 bases of the junction outside any gene match. The CDR3 measures 17 amino acids from cysteine to phenylalanine. CDR3 DNA is the only sequence kept; it has 51 bases, read in frame from the first base.

This specimen was CD8+ T cells from peripheral blood mononuclear cells, taken after pregnancy. The receptor's source is a female donor with multiple sclerosis, enrolled in a pregnancy study. The sequence joins TRBV7-9 to TRBJ2-7; 10 nucleotides in the junction match TRBD1. The nucleotide sequence is given as TGTGCCAGCAGCGAAAAGTGGGGACAGGGGAAGAACTACGAGCAGTACTTC. It specifies CASSEKWGQGKNYEQYF.